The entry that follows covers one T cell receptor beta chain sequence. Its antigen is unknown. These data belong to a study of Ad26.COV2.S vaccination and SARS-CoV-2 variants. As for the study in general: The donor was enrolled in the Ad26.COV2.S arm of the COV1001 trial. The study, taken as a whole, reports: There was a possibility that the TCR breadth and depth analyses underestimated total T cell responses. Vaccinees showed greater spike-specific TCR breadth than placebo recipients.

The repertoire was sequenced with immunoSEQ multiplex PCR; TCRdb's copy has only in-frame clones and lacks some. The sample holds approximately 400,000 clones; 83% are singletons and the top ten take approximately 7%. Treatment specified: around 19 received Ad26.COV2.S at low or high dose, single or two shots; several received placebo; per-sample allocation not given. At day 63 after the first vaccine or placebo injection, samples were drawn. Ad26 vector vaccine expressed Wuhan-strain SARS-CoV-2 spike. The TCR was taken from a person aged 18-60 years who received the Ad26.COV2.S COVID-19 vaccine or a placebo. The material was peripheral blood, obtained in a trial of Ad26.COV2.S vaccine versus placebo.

CDR3 DNA sequence: TGTGCCAGCACCCCGGGGGGAGGCAAAAACATTCAGTACTTC. It is translated as CASTPGGGKNIQYF. The chain combines TRBV2 with TRBJ2-4, with 7 bases matching TRBD2. The CDR3 totals 14 residues. V lost 7 bases and J lost 3; bases outside the gene matches: 6. Germline V gene lookup returns CDR1 SNHLY and CDR2 FYNNEI.